Listed below are T cell receptor beta chains from one sample, sequenced in a study of T-cell memory formation after mild COVID-19. TCRdb independently ran MiXCR on the 5' RACE reads; one entry per CDR3 protein. The table has 300,000 to 350,000 distinct CDR3 sequences, roughly an eighth seen once. The sequencing input was PBMCs or a T cell subset sorted from them (not recorded which). These receptors all stem from a man aged 18 to 30 who had mild COVID-19 (a few samples of this study predate the infection). Cell type and time point are not known. CDR3s include the opening cysteine and the closing phenylalanine or tryptophan. D genes are given only for firm matches. Not every row has a clone size; where given, it reads once, few, many or a size class.

abundance | j_gene | v_gene | d_gene | CDR3nt | CDR3aa
NA | TRBJ2-7 | TRBV29-1 | NA | TGCAGCGTTGATGGTTTGGGATCACGACCCTACGAGCAGTACTTC | CSVDGLGSRPYEQYF
NA | TRBJ2-1 | TRBV11-2 | NA | TGTGCCAGCAGCTTAATAATAGGGGCGAACAATGAGCAGTTCTTC | CASSLIIGANNEQFF
many | TRBJ1-4 | TRBV7-2 | NA | TGTGCCAGCAGCCTATTTGGAAGGTCCGGAGGTGAAAAACTGTTTTTT | CASSLFGRSGGEKLFF
once | TRBJ1-2 | TRBV7-2 | NA | TGTGCCAGCAGCCTTGATTCCCGCGGCTACACCTTC | CASSLDSRGYTF
NA | TRBJ2-1 | TRBV12-3/TRBV12-4 | TRBD2 | TGTGCCAGCAGTTTTGGCGGGGGGCCGGGGAATGAGCAGTTCTTC | CASSFGGGPGNEQFF
NA | TRBJ1-2 | TRBV7-6 | NA | TGTGCCAGCAGTCACCCGCGGGGTGGCTACACCTTC | CASSHPRGGYTF
few | TRBJ2-3 | TRBV10-3 | TRBD1 | TGTGCCATCAGTGAGCCGGGACAGGGGTCGGCAGATACGCAGTATTTT | CAISEPGQGSADTQYF
NA | TRBJ2-3 | TRBV9 | NA | TGTGCCAGCAGCGTAGATCAGGGGACAGATACGCAGTATTTT | CASSVDQGTDTQYF
NA | TRBJ2-3 | TRBV5-4 | TRBD2 | TGTGCCAGCAGCCCCGGTGGGCGGGGGGCGACCGATACGCAGTATTTT | CASSPGGRGATDTQYF
NA | TRBJ1-5 | TRBV12-3/TRBV12-4 | TRBD1 | TGTGCCAGCAGTTTATCCCGGGACAGGGGAGAGCAGCCCCAGCATTTT | CASSLSRDRGEQPQHF
few | TRBJ1-4 | TRBV4-2 | NA | TGTGCCAGCAGCCAAGAAGGGGAAGGAGAAAAACTGTTTTTT | CASSQEGEGEKLFF
NA | TRBJ2-7 | TRBV24-1 | NA | TGTGCCACCAGTGCCAGGGGGGCCGAGCAGTACTTC | CATSARGAEQYF
NA | TRBJ2-1 | TRBV24-1 | NA | TGTGCCACCAGCACCGGACGGGAAAATGAGCAGTTCTTC | CATSTGRENEQFF
NA | TRBJ2-3 | TRBV24-1 | TRBD1 | TGTGCCACCAGTGAGGGACAGGGGATGGATACGCAGTATTTT | CATSEGQGMDTQYF
many | TRBJ2-3 | TRBV7-9 | NA | TGTGCCAGCAGCTTAGTCGTGGGGGAGACAGATACGCAGTATTTT | CASSLVVGETDTQYF
NA | TRBJ1-1 | TRBV12-3/TRBV12-4 | NA | TGTGCCAGCAGTTTAGAGACCACTGAAGCTTTCTTT | CASSLETTEAFF
NA | TRBJ2-5 | TRBV5-1 | TRBD2 | TGCGCCAGCAGCTTAGCTAGCGGGAAACAAGAGACCCAGTACTTC | CASSLASGKQETQYF
many | TRBJ2-4 | TRBV29-1 | TRBD2 | TGCAGCGTTGAAGATCCACGGCGGGGGGAGGCCAAAAACATTCAGTACTTC | CSVEDPRRGEAKNIQYF
few | TRBJ1-6 | TRBV4-1 | TRBD1 | TGCGCCAGCAGCCAAGGCCCCGGACAGGGGTTTTCACCCCTCCACTTT | CASSQGPGQGFSPLHF
few | TRBJ2-7 | TRBV5-1 | NA | TGCGCCAGCAGCACTGGGGGCGCTGGATCGGACTACGAGCAGTACTTC | CASSTGGAGSDYEQYF
NA | TRBJ1-1 | TRBV28 | TRBD1 | TGTGCCAGCAGTGCGGGTAGGGGGCGTGAAGCTTTCTTT | CASSAGRGREAFF
NA | TRBJ2-3 | TRBV7-2 | NA | TGTGCCAGCACCCCCCGGGTGGGGGGCGGTTATACGCAGTATTTT | CASTPRVGGGYTQYF
few | TRBJ2-1 | TRBV7-9 | TRBD1 | TGTGCCAGCAGCGAACAGGGGGCCTCCTACAATGAGCAGTTCTTC | CASSEQGASYNEQFF
NA | TRBJ1-1 | TRBV18 | NA | TGTGCCAGCTCACCGAACCGAGACAGTCTTGTTGAAGCTTTCTTT | CASSPNRDSLVEAFF
NA | TRBJ2-1 | TRBV9 | NA | TGTGCCAGCAGCGCCACCCCTGGGGAATATGAGCAGTTCTTC | CASSATPGEYEQFF
few | TRBJ1-3 | TRBV6-5 | NA | TGTGCCAGCAGTTACCTACAGACTGGAAACACCATATATTTT | CASSYLQTGNTIYF
many | TRBJ1-2 | TRBV12-3/TRBV12-4 | NA | TGTGCCAGCAGTTTAGGGTATGGCTACACCTTC | CASSLGYGYTF
few | TRBJ2-3 | TRBV5-1 | TRBD2 | TGCGCCAGCAGCCCGGGAGGTAGCGGGGGGACCCAAGATACGCAGTATTTT | CASSPGGSGGTQDTQYF
once | TRBJ1-4 | TRBV5-5 | TRBD1 | TGTGCCAGCAGCTTGGCGACAGGGCAGGAAAAACTGTTTTTT | CASSLATGQEKLFF
NA | TRBJ2-7 | TRBV7-9 | NA | TGTGCCAGCAGCTTAGTTGTGTCGGGGCTAGCACTCCACGAGCAGTACTTC | CASSLVVSGLALHEQYF
NA | TRBJ2-3 | TRBV20-1 | TRBD1 | TGCAGTGCTAGGACGCCGGGACAGGGGGACACAGATACGCAGTATTTT | CSARTPGQGDTDTQYF